The 15 T cell receptor beta chains listed next were all sequenced from one sample in a study of T cell responses to AZD1222 COVID-19 vaccine. Generated by immunoSEQ multiplex PCR, the TCRdb table keeps only in-frame clones and is missing some. The repertoire holds 140,000 to 150,000 clones, with about 92% as singletons. The input for sequencing was peripheral blood, taken after recovery from COVID-19. These receptors all come from an adult who had recovered from COVID-19.

This chain links TRBV5-5 with TRBJ2-5; TRBD1 aligns across 9 bases. The CDR3 length is 16 residues. With 5 bases clipped from V and 6 bases from J, the junction kept 14 bases outside the gene matches. Germline V gene lookup returns CDR1 SGHKS and CDR2 YYEKEE (reference sequence). This chain's CDR3 is CASSFAGTGRVKTQYF. The CDR3 coding sequence is TGTGCCAGCAGTTTTGCCGGGACAGGGAGAGTGAAGACCCAGTACTTC. The variable domain in full, completed from reference TRBV5-5 and TRBJ2-5, reads DAGVTQSPTHLIKTRGQQVTLRCSPISGHKSVSWYQQVLGQGPQFIFQYYEKEERGRGNFPDRFSARQFPNYSSELNVNALLLGDSALYLCASSFAGTGRVKTQYFGPGTRLLVL.

A single count supports this clone. This chain uses TRBV18 with TRBJ1-4, with D unresolved. Germline assignment: CDR1 KGHSH and CDR2 LQKENI. There are 13 residues in the CDR3. Between the trimmed V and J ends, which lost 3 bases and 5 bases, there was a span of 7 bases. The CDR3 DNA sequence: TGTGCCAGCTCACCGGGGTTAAATGAAAAACTGTTTTTT. Translating gives CASSPGLNEKLFF.

The V gene is TRBV7-3, the J gene TRBJ2-3; D might be TRBD1 (5 bases). This CDR3 spans 16 amino acids. V was shortened by 1 base and J by 0 bases, with 11 bases between the two germline ends. Germline CDR1 is SGHTA and CDR2 is FQGTGA. CDR3 coding DNA: TGTGCCAGCAGCTTAAGCAGGGCCGGTAGCACAGATACGCAGTATTTT. Translating gives CASSLSRAGSTDTQYF.

CDR3 sequence reads: CASSQSQFTGNNQPQHF. The CDR3 DNA is TGTGCCAGTAGCCAATCGCAATTTACAGGAAACAATCAGCCCCAGCATTTT. J is TRBJ1-5 and V is TRBV19; D possibly corresponds to TRBD1 (5 bases). This CDR3 has 17 amino acids. With 6 bases removed from V and 3 bases from J, the gap between germline ends came to 21 bases. The germline V gene encodes CDR1 LNHDA and CDR2 SQIVND (reference sequence).

In this sample, this clone turned up once. Here the CDR3 DNA reads TGCGCCAGCAGCTTGGGCCCAGCGGGAGGCGGAGAGACCCAGTACTTC. Its translation: CASSLGPAGGGETQYF. The V gene is TRBV5-1, the J gene TRBJ2-5, with 9 bases fitting TRBD2. The CDR3 is made up of 16 amino acids. Trimming took 0 bases from V and 4 from J; bases not matched to a gene: 7. Germline V gene data show CDR1 as SGHRS and CDR2 as YFSETQ.

The V and J genes are TRBV7-9 and TRBJ1-1; 7 bases map to TRBD1. The CDR3 is made up of 13 amino acids. After removal of 5 bases from V and 2 bases from J, the junction contained 2 bases not matched to a gene. Germline V CDR1 and CDR2: SEHNR, FQNEAQ (reference sequence). In nucleotides, the CDR3 is TGTGCCAGCAGCCGACAGGGTAACACTGAAGCTTTCTTT. Its protein product is CASSRQGNTEAFF.

The J gene is TRBJ1-1, the V gene TRBV6-5; D is possibly TRBD1 (5 bases). The CDR3 has 11 amino acids. Germline V gene lookup returns CDR1 MNHEY and CDR2 SVGAGI. V was shortened by 6 bases and J by 11 bases, with 13 bases between the two germline ends. The CDR3 sequence: CASRSGQWAFF. CDR3 bases: TGTGCCAGCAGGTCGGGGCAGTGGGCTTTCTTT.

The rearrangement joins TRBV7-8 to TRBJ2-5, with D possibly TRBD2 on 6 matching bases. Germline CDR1 reads SGHVS; CDR2 reads FQNEAQ. The CDR3 loop spans 15 amino acids. The germline V and J ends were trimmed by 1 base and 3 bases, with 12 bases remaining between them. The CDR3 loop reads CASSLGAWGEETQYF. The DNA of the CDR3 is TGTGCCAGCAGCTTAGGGGCGTGGGGGGAAGAGACCCAGTACTTC.

The V gene is TRBV28, the J gene TRBJ2-7, with 7 bases that match TRBD1. Germline CDR1 and CDR2: MDHEN and SYDVKM. Trimming at V came to 6 bases and at J to 4 bases, leaving 3 bases not matched to a gene. The CDR3 runs 12 residues. In nucleotides, the CDR3 is TGTGCCAGCAGGACGACAGGGTACGAGCAGTACTTC. Translation: CASRTTGYEQYF. The full variable domain, completed using reference TRBV28 and TRBJ2-7, is DVKVTQSSRYLVKRTGEKVFLECVQDMDHENMFWYRQDPGLGLRLIYFSYDVKMKEKGDIPEGYSVSREKKERFSLILESASTNQTSMYLCASRTTGYEQYFGPGTRLTVT.

The rearrangement links TRBV2 to TRBJ1-5, with D hard to call. Germline CDR1 is SNHLY and CDR2 is FYNNEI. This CDR3 comprises 14 residues. V gave up 7 bases and J gave up 0 bases, with 10 bases separating them. The DNA for the CDR3 is TGTGCCAGCACCCTACAGAATAGCAATCAGCCCCAGCATTTT. It yields the protein CASTLQNSNQPQHF.

This clone was seen more than once but under ten times. The chain employs TRBV4-2 and TRBJ2-7; 7 nucleotides agree with TRBD2. V dropped 0 bases and J dropped 4; count of bases not matched to a gene: 3. The CDR3 extends over 14 amino acids. The germline CDR1 and CDR2 sequences are LGHNA and YNFKEQ. CDR3 sequence (DNA): TGTGCCAGCAGCCAAGAGAGGACTAGTTACGAGCAGTACTTC. Translating it yields CASSQERTSYEQYF.

This sequence joins TRBV4-1 and TRBJ1-5; unclear D gene. Germline V gene sequence: CDR1 MGHRA, CDR2 YSYEKL. The CDR3 loop spans 16 amino acids. V dropped 1 base and J dropped 1 base, with 11 bases sitting between them. The CDR3 nucleotides read TGCGCCAGCAGCCAAGCACCCCCCGACAGCAATCAGCCCCAGCATTTT. Translated: CASSQAPPDSNQPQHF.

The CDR3 here is CASSFRPRGALRELSGELFF. The CDR3 DNA sequence: TGTGCCAGCAGTTTTAGGCCTCGTGGAGCTTTGAGGGAACTGTCCGGGGAGCTGTTTTTT. The V and J genes are TRBV27 and TRBJ2-2; a weak D match, TRBD2 (5 bases). Trimming took off 3 bases at V and 6 bases at J, with 29 bases between the two ends. Germline assignment: CDR1 MNHEY and CDR2 SMNVEV (reference sequence). CDR3 length: 20 residues.

The chain links TRBV7-9 to TRBJ1-2, with 8 bases that match TRBD1. Trimming removed 6 bases from V and 2 bases from J; junction bases left unmatched: 8. This CDR3 comprises 15 residues. CDR1 and CDR2 (germline): SEHNR, FQNEAQ (reference sequence). The CDR3: CASSYGQGGNYGYTF. CDR3 in DNA: TGTGCCAGCAGTTATGGACAGGGCGGGAACTATGGCTACACCTTC.

The CDR3 DNA reads as TGTGCCAGTAGCCTCAGGACAGGCGGCTCCTACGAGCAGTACTTC. Its translation is CASSLRTGGSYEQYF. The genes are TRBV19 and TRBJ2-7; 7 bases line up with TRBD1. Germline CDR1 LNHDA, CDR2 SQIVND (reference sequence). There are 15 residues in the CDR3. J was trimmed by 0 bases and V by 6 bases; bases with no gene match: 8.